This TCR beta chain is from a study of blood T cells in healthy people across ages. Study-wide results and limits: Per-million-T-cell TCR beta diversity fell roughly linearly with age. The CMV status of each donor remained undetermined, and this could have confounded shifts in expanded clonotypes.

There were healthy Caucasian individuals from Russia, aged about 6 to 100, serving as donors. To note about this clonotype: Its specificity is unknown.

The CDR3 contains 15 residues. The trim removed 0 bases at V and 7 bases at J, leaving 5 bases unmatched. Germline V gene lookup returns CDR1 ENHRY and CDR2 SYGVKD. The authors ran a second PCR of roughly 6 to 12 cycles using a sample-barcoded 5' primer and a J-beta primer mix. A template-switch adaptor with 12 random nucleotides tagged each cDNA molecule. A single record per CDR3 protein comes from TCRdb applying MiXCR to the 5' RACE reads. The table has around 710,000 distinct CDR3 sequences, roughly 44% seen once. This TCR came from a woman aged 55 to 70 in good health. This chain joins TRBV10-3 and TRBJ2-1; 8 positions match TRBD1. The sequenced material came from blood. As DNA, the CDR3 is TGTGCCATCAGTGAGTCTGACAGGGGCCATAATGAGCAGTTCTTC. Encoded protein: CAISESDRGHNEQFF.